This T cell receptor (beta chain) was retrieved from a study of regulatory T cells in long-lasting Graves disease (dated by TCRdb to the early 2020s). Describing the broader study: Patients with persistent Graves' disease were compared with patients with newly diagnosed Graves' disease using TCR sequencing and RNA sequencing of peripheral blood. TCR sequencing covered roughly 13 persistent and roughly 20 newly diagnosed Graves' disease patients, 33 samples in total. The study was conducted in China and was registered as a clinical trial.

For both TCR sequencing and RNA sequencing, RNA was extracted from PBMCs using TRIzol. The diagnosis of Graves' disease followed American Thyroid Association guidelines. Recruitment of patients was carried out at an endocrinology department in Xi'an, China. Each patient gave approximately 8.8 milliliters of peripheral blood, collected in an EDTA anticoagulant tube. PBMCs were isolated by Ficoll Paque Plus density gradient separation without further T cell sorting. RNA quality was checked with an Agilent 2100 Bioanalyzer and agarose gel, and concentration with a NanoDrop 2000. For this clonotype: The clone's antigen remains unknown. No much larger clone is present one base from it, and per-base qualities are unavailable.

Reading the germline V gene gives CDR1 SGHRS and CDR2 YFSETQ. From the cysteine through the phenylalanine, the CDR3 covers 14 amino acids. Just the 42-base CDR3 DNA is kept, in frame starting at base 1. V drops 7 bases and J drops 4 bases, leaving 17 bases in between. TCRdb reprocessing: public reads trimmed at Q25 with fastp, clones called with MiXCR, in-frame beta chains kept. Entries that share a CDR3 protein sequence are merged under the most common genes and DNA. For this sample the table gives about 870 distinct CDR3 sequences, of which under 70% were detected only once. The top ten hold over 10% of the sample. The investigation overall reported the following: Compared with newly diagnosed patients, persistent Graves' disease patients had lower TCR Shannon entropy and fewer highly expanded clones, which suggests clonal expansion. Patients with persistent disease shared more public clonotypes (about 2,900) than newly diagnosed patients did (about 970). Because the primary lesion, thyroid tissue, could not be accessed, the study looked at peripheral blood alone. The authors noted that the small sample size was a limitation that may lower accuracy. Persistent disease showed preferential use of TRBV28, TRBJ1-2 and TRBJ2-5, whereas newly diagnosed disease favored TRBV20-1 and TRBJ2-1.

The chain is encoded by TRBV5-1 joined to TRBJ1-1; the D gene is possibly TRBD1, with 6 bases matching. The receptor was derived from a female donor with Graves disease. Donor details come from another sample of the same person, matched by shared clones. The source material was peripheral blood mononuclear cells (PBMCs), sampled with antithyroid drug treatment, in newly diagnosed or persistent Graves disease (not recorded which). The base sequence is TGCGCCAGCGGTAACAGGGATGGGACCACTGAAGCTTTCTTT. Its amino acids are CASGNRDGTTEAFF.